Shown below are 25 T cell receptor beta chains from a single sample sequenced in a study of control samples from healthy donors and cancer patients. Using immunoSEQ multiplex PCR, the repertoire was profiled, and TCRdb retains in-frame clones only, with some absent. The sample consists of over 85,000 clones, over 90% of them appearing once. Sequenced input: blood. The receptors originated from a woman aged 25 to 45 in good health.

Written as DNA, the CDR3 is TGTGCCAGCAGCCACACAGGGGGCGCCTACAATGAGCAGTTCTTC. The encoded protein is CASSHTGGAYNEQFF. The chain couples TRBV3-1 (or the pseudogene TRBV3-2) to TRBJ2-1; 9 positions agree with TRBD1. This CDR3 is 15 amino acids long. The germline V gene has CDR1 LGHDT and CDR2 YNNKEL (reference sequence). The V and J ends lost 3 bases and 2 bases, in that order; junction bases with no gene match: 2.

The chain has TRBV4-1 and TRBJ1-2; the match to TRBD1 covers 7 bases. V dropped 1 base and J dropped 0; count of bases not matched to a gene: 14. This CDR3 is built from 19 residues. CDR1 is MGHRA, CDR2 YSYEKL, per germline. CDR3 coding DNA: TGCGCCAGCAGCCAAGGGTTTTTTTTGGACAGGAGAGCTAACTATGGCTACACCTTC. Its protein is CASSQGFFLDRRANYGYTF.

The CDR3 reads CASSLRRGDRENTEAFF. DNA for the CDR3: TGTGCCAGCAGCTTGAGACGGGGAGACAGGGAGAACACTGAAGCTTTCTTT. The chain is built from TRBV7-8 and TRBJ1-1; 7 bases align to TRBD1. The V gene end was trimmed by 3 bases and the J gene end by 1 base; junction bases not matched to a gene: 11. CDR1 SGHVS and CDR2 FQNEAQ come from the germline V gene. This CDR3 spans 17 amino acids.

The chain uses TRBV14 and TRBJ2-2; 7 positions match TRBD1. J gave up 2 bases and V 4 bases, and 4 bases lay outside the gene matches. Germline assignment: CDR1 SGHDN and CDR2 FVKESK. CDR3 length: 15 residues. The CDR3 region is CASSLRQGNTGELFF. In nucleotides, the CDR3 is TGTGCCAGCAGCCTTCGACAGGGCAACACCGGGGAGCTGTTTTTT.

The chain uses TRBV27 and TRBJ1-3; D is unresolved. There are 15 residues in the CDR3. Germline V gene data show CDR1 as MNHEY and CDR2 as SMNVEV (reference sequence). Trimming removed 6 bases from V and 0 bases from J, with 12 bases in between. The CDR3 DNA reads TGTGCCAGCAGCGTACGTCGGACCTCTGGAAACACCATATATTTT. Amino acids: CASSVRRTSGNTIYF.

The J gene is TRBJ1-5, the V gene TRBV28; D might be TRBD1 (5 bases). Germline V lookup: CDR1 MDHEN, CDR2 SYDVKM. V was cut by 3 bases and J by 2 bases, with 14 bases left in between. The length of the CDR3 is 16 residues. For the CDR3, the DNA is TGTGCCAGCAGTTTTTCCAACGGGGGTGGCAATCAGCCCCAGCATTTT. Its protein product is CASSFSNGGGNQPQHF.

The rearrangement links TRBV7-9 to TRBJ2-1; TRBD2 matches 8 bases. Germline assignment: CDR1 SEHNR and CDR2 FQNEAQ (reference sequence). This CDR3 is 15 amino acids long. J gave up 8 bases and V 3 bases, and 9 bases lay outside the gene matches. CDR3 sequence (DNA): TGTGCCAGCAGCTTGTGGGGACTAGAGGGAGATGAGCAGTTCTTC. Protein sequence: CASSLWGLEGDEQFF.

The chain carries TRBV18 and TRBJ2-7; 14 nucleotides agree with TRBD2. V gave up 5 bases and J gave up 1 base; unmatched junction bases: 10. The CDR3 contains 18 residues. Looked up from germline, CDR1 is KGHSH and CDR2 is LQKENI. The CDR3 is CASSSSGLAGEWSYEQYF. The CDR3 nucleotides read TGTGCCAGCTCAAGTTCGGGACTAGCGGGAGAATGGTCCTACGAGCAGTACTTC.

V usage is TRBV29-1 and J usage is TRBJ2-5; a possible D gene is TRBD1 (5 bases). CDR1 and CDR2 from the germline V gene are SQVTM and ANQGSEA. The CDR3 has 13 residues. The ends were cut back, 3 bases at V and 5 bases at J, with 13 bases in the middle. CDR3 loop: CSVDSGIGETQYF. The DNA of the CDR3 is TGCAGCGTTGACTCAGGGATAGGGGAGACCCAGTACTTC.

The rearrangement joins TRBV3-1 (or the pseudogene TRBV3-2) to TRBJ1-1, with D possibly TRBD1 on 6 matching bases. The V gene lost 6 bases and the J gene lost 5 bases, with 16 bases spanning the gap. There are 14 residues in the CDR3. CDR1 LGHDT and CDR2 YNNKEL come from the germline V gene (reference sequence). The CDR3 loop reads CASRKQGSGTEAFF. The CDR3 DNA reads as TGTGCCAGCAGAAAACAGGGATCGGGGACTGAAGCTTTCTTT.

CDR3 protein: CASSRMLAPADTQYF. The CDR3 nucleotides read TGTGCCAGTAGCCGTATGCTAGCTCCGGCAGATACGCAGTATTTT. V gene TRBV19 combines with J gene TRBJ2-3; D perhaps matches TRBD2 (5 bases). This CDR3 region has 15 residues. V was trimmed by 6 bases and J by 4 bases, leaving 17 bases between them. The germline V gene has CDR1 LNHDA and CDR2 SQIVND (reference sequence). The variable domain in full, with the rest retrieved from reference TRBV19 and TRBJ2-3, is DGGITQSPKYLFRKEGQNVTLSCEQNLNHDAMYWYRQDPGQGLRLIYYSQIVNDFQKGDIAEGYSVSREKKESFPLTVTSAQKNPTAFYLCASSRMLAPADTQYFGPGTRLTVL.

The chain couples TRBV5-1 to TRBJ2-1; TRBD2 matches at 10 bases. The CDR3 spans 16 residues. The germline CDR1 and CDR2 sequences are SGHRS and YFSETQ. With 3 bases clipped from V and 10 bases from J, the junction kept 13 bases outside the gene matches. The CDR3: CASSSRPSGGPGEQFF. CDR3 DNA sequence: TGCGCCAGCAGCTCCCGCCCTAGCGGGGGCCCCGGCGAGCAGTTCTTC.

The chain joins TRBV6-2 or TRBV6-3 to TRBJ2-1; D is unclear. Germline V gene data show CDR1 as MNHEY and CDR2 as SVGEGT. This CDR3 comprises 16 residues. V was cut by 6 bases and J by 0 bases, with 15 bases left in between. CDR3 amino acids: CASSMVWTGSYNEQFF. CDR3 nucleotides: TGTGCCAGCAGCATGGTCTGGACGGGCTCCTACAATGAGCAGTTCTTC.

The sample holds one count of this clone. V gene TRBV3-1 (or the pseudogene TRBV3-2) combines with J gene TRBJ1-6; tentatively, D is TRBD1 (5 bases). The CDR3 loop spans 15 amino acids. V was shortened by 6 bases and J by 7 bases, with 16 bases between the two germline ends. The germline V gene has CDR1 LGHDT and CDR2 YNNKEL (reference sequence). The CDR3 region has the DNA TGTGCCAGCAGTGGCGGGGGGAATTTAAATTCACCCCTCCACTTT. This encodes CASSGGGNLNSPLHF.

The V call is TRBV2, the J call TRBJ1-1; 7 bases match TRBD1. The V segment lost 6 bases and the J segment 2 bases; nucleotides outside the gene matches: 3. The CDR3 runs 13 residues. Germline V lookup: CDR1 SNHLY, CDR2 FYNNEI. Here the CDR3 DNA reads TGTGCCAGCAGCCGGGACAGAAACACTGAAGCTTTCTTT. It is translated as CASSRDRNTEAFF.

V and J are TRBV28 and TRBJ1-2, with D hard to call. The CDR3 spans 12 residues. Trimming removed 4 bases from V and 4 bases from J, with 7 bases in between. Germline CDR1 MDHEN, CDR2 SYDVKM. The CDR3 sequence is CASSYERYGYTF. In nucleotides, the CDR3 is TGTGCCAGCAGTTATGAACGCTATGGCTACACCTTC.

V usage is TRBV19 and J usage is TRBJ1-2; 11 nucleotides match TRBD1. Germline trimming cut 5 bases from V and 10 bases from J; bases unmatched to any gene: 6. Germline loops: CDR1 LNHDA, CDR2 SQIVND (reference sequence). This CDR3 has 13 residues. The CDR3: CASSPRDRGYYTF. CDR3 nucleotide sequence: TGTGCCAGTAGTCCCCGGGACAGGGGGTACTACACCTTC. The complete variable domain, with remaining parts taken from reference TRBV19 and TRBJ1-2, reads DGGITQSPKYLFRKEGQNVTLSCEQNLNHDAMYWYRQDPGQGLRLIYYSQIVNDFQKGDIAEGYSVSREKKESFPLTVTSAQKNPTAFYLCASSPRDRGYYTFGSGTRLTVV.

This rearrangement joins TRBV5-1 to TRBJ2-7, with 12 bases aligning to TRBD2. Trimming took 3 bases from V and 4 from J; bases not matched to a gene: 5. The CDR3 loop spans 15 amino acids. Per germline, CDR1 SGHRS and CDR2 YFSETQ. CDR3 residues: CASSSGTSGSYEQYF. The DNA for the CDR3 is TGCGCCAGCAGCTCCGGGACTAGCGGGTCATACGAGCAGTACTTC.

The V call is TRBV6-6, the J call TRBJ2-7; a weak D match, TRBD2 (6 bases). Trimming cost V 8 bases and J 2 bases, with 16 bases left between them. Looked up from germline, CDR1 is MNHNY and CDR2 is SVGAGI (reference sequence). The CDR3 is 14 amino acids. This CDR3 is CASHYGSTPYEQYF. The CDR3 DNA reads TGTGCCAGCCATTACGGGAGCACCCCCTACGAGCAGTACTTC.

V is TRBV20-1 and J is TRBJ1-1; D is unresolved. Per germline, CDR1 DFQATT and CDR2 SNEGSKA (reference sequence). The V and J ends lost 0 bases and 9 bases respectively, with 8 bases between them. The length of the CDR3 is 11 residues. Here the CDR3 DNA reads TGCAGTGCTAGAGATCCTCCTCAAGCTTTCTTT. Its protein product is CSARDPPQAFF.

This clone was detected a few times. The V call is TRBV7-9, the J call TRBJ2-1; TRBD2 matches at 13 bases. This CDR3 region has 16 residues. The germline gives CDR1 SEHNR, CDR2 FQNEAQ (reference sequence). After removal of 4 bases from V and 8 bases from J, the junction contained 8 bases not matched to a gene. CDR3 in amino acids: CASSSVRTSGSHEQFF. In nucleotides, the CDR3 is TGTGCCAGCAGCTCCGTCAGGACTAGCGGGAGCCATGAGCAGTTCTTC.

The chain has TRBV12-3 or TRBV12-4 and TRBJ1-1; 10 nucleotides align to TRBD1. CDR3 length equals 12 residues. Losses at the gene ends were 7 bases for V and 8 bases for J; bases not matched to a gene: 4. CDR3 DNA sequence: TGTGCCAGCACCCAGGGACAGGGGGAAGCTTTCTTT. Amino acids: CASTQGQGEAFF.

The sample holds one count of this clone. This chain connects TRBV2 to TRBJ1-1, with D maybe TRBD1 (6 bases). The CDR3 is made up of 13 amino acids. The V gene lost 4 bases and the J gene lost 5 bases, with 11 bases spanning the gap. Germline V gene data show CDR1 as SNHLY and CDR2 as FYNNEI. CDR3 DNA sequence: TGTGCCAGCAGTGTCGAGGGGGGGACTGAAGCTTTCTTT. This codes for CASSVEGGTEAFF.

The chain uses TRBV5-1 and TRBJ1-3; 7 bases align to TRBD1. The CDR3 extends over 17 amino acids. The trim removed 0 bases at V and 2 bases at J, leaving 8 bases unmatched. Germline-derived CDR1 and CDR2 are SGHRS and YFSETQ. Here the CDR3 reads CASSLDYWTGAGNTIYF. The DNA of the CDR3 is TGCGCCAGCAGCTTGGACTACTGGACAGGCGCTGGAAACACCATATATTTT.

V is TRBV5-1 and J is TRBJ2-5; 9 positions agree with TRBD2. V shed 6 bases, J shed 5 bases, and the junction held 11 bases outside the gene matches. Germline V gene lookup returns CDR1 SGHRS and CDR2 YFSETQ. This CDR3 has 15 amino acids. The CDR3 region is CASTRGGLAWETQYF. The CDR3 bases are TGCGCCAGCACTAGGGGGGGACTAGCTTGGGAGACCCAGTACTTC.